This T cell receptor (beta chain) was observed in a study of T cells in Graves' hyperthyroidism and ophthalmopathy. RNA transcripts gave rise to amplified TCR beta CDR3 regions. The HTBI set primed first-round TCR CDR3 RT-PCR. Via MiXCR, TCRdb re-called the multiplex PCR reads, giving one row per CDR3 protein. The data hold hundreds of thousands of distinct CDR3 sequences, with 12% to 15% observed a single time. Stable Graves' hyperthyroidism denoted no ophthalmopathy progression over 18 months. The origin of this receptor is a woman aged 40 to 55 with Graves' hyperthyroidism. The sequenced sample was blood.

CDR3 amino acids: CASSPQGASYNSPLHF. DNA for the CDR3: TGTGCCAGCTCACCACAGGGGGCGTCCTATAATTCACCCCTCCACTTT. V is TRBV18 and J is TRBJ1-6; 7 bases are shared with TRBD1. The CDR3 has 16 amino acids. Germline loops: CDR1 KGHSH, CDR2 LQKENI. Unmatched junction bases numbered 1, after V lost 1 base and J lost 1 base.